These 18 T cell receptor beta chains originate from one sample sequenced in a study of T cell responses to AZD1222 COVID-19 vaccine. Repertoires were generated with immunoSEQ multiplex PCR, while TCRdb's copy carries only in-frame clones and drops some. Of around 150,000 clones in the sample, 92% are singletons; the top ten hold 3.5% to 4.5%. This material consisted of peripheral blood, taken 28 days after the second AZD1222 dose. These receptors came from an adult who received the AZD1222 COVID-19 vaccine.

The chain couples TRBV19 to TRBJ1-5; D is unresolved. The V gene's germline CDR1 is LNHDA and CDR2 SQIVND (reference sequence). Trimming removed 4 bases at V and 9 bases at J, with 10 bases between. The CDR3 extends over 12 amino acids. The CDR3 region is CASSKLLGPQHF. The DNA for the CDR3 is TGTGCCAGTAGTAAACTCCTTGGGCCCCAGCATTTT. Complete variable domain (other parts from reference TRBV19 and TRBJ1-5): DGGITQSPKYLFRKEGQNVTLSCEQNLNHDAMYWYRQDPGQGLRLIYYSQIVNDFQKGDIAEGYSVSREKKESFPLTVTSAQKNPTAFYLCASSKLLGPQHFGDGTRLSIL.

The gene calls are TRBV7-3 and TRBJ2-2; possible D gene TRBD2, 5 bases. Trimming took 5 bases from V and 1 from J, leaving 8 bases between them. The V gene's germline CDR1 is SGHTA and CDR2 FQGTGA. CDR3 length: 14 residues. The CDR3 coding sequence is TGTGCCAGCAGCCCTGCGGGGAACACCGGGGAGCTGTTTTTT. Its protein is CASSPAGNTGELFF. The full variable domain, with the rest looked up from reference TRBV7-3 and TRBJ2-2, is GAGVSQTPSNKVTEKGKYVELRCDPISGHTALYWYRQSLGQGPEFLIYFQGTGAADDSGLPNDRFFAVRPEGSVSTLKIQRTERGDSAVYLCASSPAGNTGELFFGEGSRLTVL.

The chain employs TRBV24-1 and TRBJ1-1; D may be TRBD1 (5 bases). The CDR3 is made up of 14 amino acids. The germline V gene has CDR1 KGHDR and CDR2 SFDVKD. Between the trimmed V and J ends, which lost 7 bases and 6 bases, there was a span of 17 bases. The DNA of the CDR3 is TGTGCCACCAGGAGCTGGGGGGGGAGTGCTGAAGCTTTCTTT. Residues: CATRSWGGSAEAFF.

This chain connects TRBV4-3 to TRBJ1-5, with D uncertain. The germline CDR1 and CDR2 sequences are LGHNA and YSLEER. Trimming took 0 bases from V and 0 from J, leaving 12 bases between them. The CDR3 has 17 residues. The CDR3: CASSQDSPGVSNQPQHF. The CDR3, as DNA: TGCGCCAGCAGCCAAGATAGTCCCGGTGTTAGCAATCAGCCCCAGCATTTT.

The genes are TRBV6-2 or TRBV6-3 and TRBJ1-6; D gene ambiguous. V dropped 5 bases and J dropped 0 bases, with 11 bases sitting between them. The CDR3 runs to 16 residues. The V gene's germline CDR1 is MNHEY and CDR2 SVGEGT. This CDR3 is CASSRGPSSYNSPLHF. CDR3 sequence (DNA): TGTGCCAGCAGTCGCGGGCCAAGCTCCTATAATTCACCCCTCCACTTT.

This sequence joins TRBV3-1 (or the pseudogene TRBV3-2) and TRBJ1-3; D not resolved. The V end was cut by 7 bases, the J end by 1 base, with 20 bases between. This CDR3 has 17 amino acids. Germline values: CDR1 LGHDT, CDR2 YNNKEL (reference sequence). The CDR3 DNA reads TGTGCCAGCACCGCAACCCCCTTTTCGGGGTCTGGAAACACCATATATTTT. This translates into CASTATPFSGSGNTIYF.

J is TRBJ2-1 and V is TRBV7-9; 12 nucleotides match TRBD2. CDR3 length: 15 residues. The J segment lost 7 bases and the V segment lost 5 bases, leaving 6 bases of the junction unmatched. Germline-derived CDR1 and CDR2 are SEHNR and FQNEAQ (reference sequence). The CDR3 here is CASSPGLAGQNEQFF. In DNA form, the CDR3 reads TGTGCCAGCAGCCCCGGACTAGCGGGACAGAATGAGCAGTTCTTC.

V gene TRBV19 combines with J gene TRBJ1-4; D is possibly TRBD1 (5 bases). V was shortened by 4 bases and J by 0 bases, with 18 bases between the two germline ends. This CDR3 spans 18 amino acids. Per the germline V gene, CDR1 is LNHDA and CDR2 is SQIVND (reference sequence). CDR3 DNA: TGTGCCAGTAGTACACGACAGAGGCTAACTGCAACTAATGAAAAACTGTTTTTT. Its protein product is CASSTRQRLTATNEKLFF.

This chain uses TRBV28 with TRBJ2-7; TRBD2 matches 7 bases. The V segment lost 4 bases and the J segment 2 bases; nucleotides outside the gene matches: 11. The CDR3 length is 16 residues. Germline V gene sequence: CDR1 MDHEN, CDR2 SYDVKM. This CDR3 reads CASSSLAGGRAYEQYF. The CDR3, as DNA: TGTGCCAGCAGTTCCCTTGCTGGTGGGAGGGCCTACGAGCAGTACTTC.

The J gene is TRBJ1-5, the V gene TRBV18, with 7 bases lining up with TRBD1. The CDR3 spans 14 residues. Germline CDR1 and CDR2: KGHSH and LQKENI. J was trimmed by 4 bases and V by 3 bases; bases with no gene match: 3. CDR3 sequence: CASSPSGQNQPQHF. The CDR3 DNA sequence: TGTGCCAGCTCACCCTCGGGACAGAATCAGCCCCAGCATTTT.

The rearrangement links TRBV7-8 to TRBJ2-2; D might be TRBD2 (5 bases). This CDR3 is 14 amino acids long. Trimming shortened V by 4 bases and J by 1 base, and 7 bases separated the two germline ends. Germline values: CDR1 SGHVS, CDR2 FQNEAQ. This chain's CDR3 is CASSSRENTGELFF. The CDR3 nucleotides read TGTGCCAGCAGCTCCCGGGAGAACACCGGGGAGCTGTTTTTT.

V usage is TRBV3-1 (or the pseudogene TRBV3-2) and J usage is TRBJ1-1; 7 positions agree with TRBD1. Trimming cost V 4 bases and J 4 bases; bases outside gene matches: 12. This CDR3 contains 16 residues. Germline lookup yields CDR1 LGHDT and CDR2 YNNKEL (reference sequence). The CDR3 DNA is TGTGCCAGCAGCCCAAACGGCCTGAGGGGGCTCACTGAAGCTTTCTTT. This gives the protein CASSPNGLRGLTEAFF.

This clone was detected once. The rearrangement uses TRBV24-1 and TRBJ1-5; 8 positions match TRBD1. Germline V gene data show CDR1 as KGHDR and CDR2 as SFDVKD. After removal of 2 bases from V and 2 bases from J, the junction contained 4 bases not matched to a gene. This CDR3 comprises 16 residues. The CDR3 sequence: CATSDSGQVGNQPQHF. The CDR3 region has the DNA TGTGCCACCAGTGATTCGGGACAGGTGGGCAATCAGCCCCAGCATTTT.

The rearrangement joins TRBV3-1 (or the pseudogene TRBV3-2) to TRBJ1-3, with D uncertain. Germline V CDR1 and CDR2: LGHDT, YNNKEL (reference sequence). The CDR3 runs to 13 residues. Trimming shortened V by 3 bases and J by 0 bases, and 3 bases separated the two germline ends. The DNA for the CDR3 is TGTGCCAGCAGCCAGATCTCTGGAAACACCATATATTTT. Protein product: CASSQISGNTIYF.

The chain employs TRBV27 and TRBJ1-1; maybe TRBD1 (6 bases). CDR1 and CDR2 from the germline V gene are MNHEY and SMNVEV (reference sequence). The CDR3 runs 13 residues. V lost 3 bases, J lost 4 bases, and 9 bases lay in between. The CDR3 sequence: CASSLARGTEAFF. CDR3 sequence (DNA): TGTGCCAGCAGTTTGGCCAGGGGCACTGAAGCTTTCTTT.

The CDR3 coding sequence is TGTGCCAGTAGTATCAGGGGGCCATCCTACGAGCAGTACTTC. It translates to CASSIRGPSYEQYF. The J gene is TRBJ2-7, the V gene TRBV19, with 8 bases fitting TRBD1. The CDR3 length is 14 residues. Germline V lookup: CDR1 LNHDA, CDR2 SQIVND (reference sequence). The J segment lost 1 base and the V segment lost 3 bases, leaving 2 bases of the junction unmatched.

The chain couples TRBV5-1 to TRBJ2-7, with a weak D call TRBD1 (5 bases). The V end lost 2 bases, the J end lost 1 base, and 16 bases lay between the germline ends. The length of the CDR3 is 16 residues. Germline V lookup: CDR1 SGHRS, CDR2 YFSETQ. CDR3 residues: CASSFDGHQSSYEQYF. The CDR3 DNA follows: TGCGCCAGCAGCTTCGATGGACACCAGAGTTCCTACGAGCAGTACTTC.

V and J are TRBV19 and TRBJ1-5; TRBD1 might be the D (5 bases). In germline, CDR1 is LNHDA, CDR2 SQIVND (reference sequence). V was pared by 5 bases and J by 2 bases, with 13 bases between. The CDR3 has 15 residues. The DNA for the CDR3 is TGTGCCAGTAGTTCTCCGGGGCTGGGCAATCAGCCCCAGCATTTT. This gives the protein CASSSPGLGNQPQHF. The full variable domain, in which reference TRBV19 and TRBJ1-5 provide the parts outside the CDR3, is DGGITQSPKYLFRKEGQNVTLSCEQNLNHDAMYWYRQDPGQGLRLIYYSQIVNDFQKGDIAEGYSVSREKKESFPLTVTSAQKNPTAFYLCASSSPGLGNQPQHFGDGTRLSIL.